The sequence of this TCR beta chain was determined in a study of blood T cell repertoires in COVID-19. About the research overall: From T cells, B-cell-depleted T cells, or PBMCs came the material, which was cDNA or gDNA.

Those enrolled, adults aged roughly 18 to 100 years, came from about 24 US areas. The assay was immunoSEQ multiplex PCR, and TCRdb's table has in-frame clones only and misses some. The sample contains roughly 240,000 clones, around 88% of which appear only once. Germline V gene sequence: CDR1 MNHNS, CDR2 SASEGT. The CDR3 runs to 15 residues. Trimming took 2 bases from V and 5 from J, leaving 12 bases between them. The TCR originated in a woman between 35 and 50 years old with acute COVID-19. The chain joins TRBV6-1 to TRBJ2-2, with a tentative D call TRBD2 (5 bases). The specimen was PBMCs or T cells enriched from blood (not recorded which). CDR3 sequence reads: CASSESRGWTGELFF. In DNA form, the CDR3 reads TGTGCCAGCAGTGAATCCCGGGGATGGACCGGGGAGCTGTTTTTT.